This T cell receptor beta chain was identified in a study of T cells in Graves' hyperthyroidism and ophthalmopathy. From RNA transcripts, TCR beta CDR3 regions were amplified. The TCR CDR3 first-round RT-PCR relied on the HTBI primer set. In TCRdb, the multiplex PCR reads were re-called with MiXCR into one record per CDR3 protein. The sample has under 450,000 distinct CDR3 sequences; 13% are singletons. In this sample, this clonotype turned up many times. The sample consisted of blood. The receptor was isolated from a man aged 25 to 40 with Graves' hyperthyroidism that later progressed to Graves' ophthalmopathy.

The CDR3 DNA reads as TGTGCCAGCAGCTTAGATATAGGGACAGTCAATCAGCCCCAGCATTTT. Its protein product is CASSLDIGTVNQPQHF. The V call is TRBV11-2, the J call TRBJ1-5; 7 bases align to TRBD1. With 0 bases clipped from V and 3 bases from J, the junction kept 5 bases outside the gene matches. Germline CDR1 SGHAT, CDR2 FQNNGV. CDR3 length: 16 residues.